The rows below give T cell receptor beta chains drawn from one sample of a study of cytomegalovirus exposure and HLA in healthy donors. The protocol was immunoSEQ multiplex PCR, while the TCRdb copy is restricted to in-frame clones and leaves out a portion. The table has roughly 100,000 clones, 60% to 75% seen once; the top ten hold more than 2.5%. The sequenced sample consisted of PBMCs. The receptors originated from a male donor in good health and CMV-seropositive. Both conserved end residues are part of each CDR3. Fields, in order: CDR3 DNA, CDR3 protein, J gene, D gene, clone size, V gene. A D gene is named only where the DNA matches it firmly. The size of a clone is reported for some rows only, either as once, few or many, or as a class for expanded clones.

CDR3 DNA: TGTGCCAGCAGTTACAAAGGGGGTGATTACACTGAAGCTTTCTTT; CDR3 protein: CASSYKGGDYTEAFF; J gene: TRBJ1-1; D gene: .; clone size: few; V gene: TRBV6-5
CDR3 DNA: TGTGCCATCAGCGAGACAGGGGAGGACAATCAGCCCCAGCATTTT; CDR3 protein: CAISETGEDNQPQHF; J gene: TRBJ1-5; D gene: TRBD1; clone size: .; V gene: TRBV10-3
CDR3 DNA: TGTGCCTGGGCGCAGGGGGAAACTGAAGCTTTCTTT; CDR3 protein: CAWAQGETEAFF; J gene: TRBJ1-1; D gene: TRBD1; clone size: .; V gene: TRBV30
CDR3 DNA: TGTGCCACCTCACCCGGGGGAACAGATACGCAGTATTTT; CDR3 protein: CATSPGGTDTQYF; J gene: TRBJ2-3; D gene: .; clone size: .; V gene: TRBV25-1
CDR3 DNA: TGTGCCAGCAGCCTTATGTGGGGAGCCTACGAGCAGTACTTC; CDR3 protein: CASSLMWGAYEQYF; J gene: TRBJ2-7; D gene: .; clone size: .; V gene: TRBV5-6
CDR3 DNA: TGTGCCAGCGACAGGGGGCCCGGCGAGCAGTACTTC; CDR3 protein: CASDRGPGEQYF; J gene: TRBJ2-7; D gene: TRBD1; clone size: .; V gene: TRBV28
CDR3 DNA: TGCGCCAGCAGCCAGTCGACAGGGATTGGCGGGGAGCTGTTTTTT; CDR3 protein: CASSQSTGIGGELFF; J gene: TRBJ2-2; D gene: TRBD1; clone size: .; V gene: TRBV4-3
CDR3 DNA: TGCGCCAGCAGCTTGGCACTAGCGGAGTTCAATGAGCAGTTCTTC; CDR3 protein: CASSLALAEFNEQFF; J gene: TRBJ2-1; D gene: TRBD2; clone size: .; V gene: TRBV5-1
CDR3 DNA: TGTGCTAGCAGCCTGGGGACATTAGACACAGATACGCAGTATTTT; CDR3 protein: CASSLGTLDTDTQYF; J gene: TRBJ2-3; D gene: .; clone size: .; V gene: TRBV7-7
CDR3 DNA: TGCGCCAGCAGCTCCGACGGGGTTTCCTTTTACGAGCAGTACTTC; CDR3 protein: CASSSDGVSFYEQYF; J gene: TRBJ2-7; D gene: .; clone size: .; V gene: TRBV4-1
CDR3 DNA: TGTGCCAGCAGTTTTAGCGGGAGAGTTTGGGAGCGCAATCAGCCCCAGCATTTT; CDR3 protein: CASSFSGRVWERNQPQHF; J gene: TRBJ1-5; D gene: .; clone size: .; V gene: TRBV28
CDR3 DNA: TGTGCCAGCAGAGCGGACTCGGGGGAGGCCCAGTACTTC; CDR3 protein: CASRADSGEAQYF; J gene: TRBJ2-5; D gene: .; clone size: .; V gene: TRBV6-5
CDR3 DNA: TGTGCCAGCAGCCCGGACAGGGGCGGCTATGGCTACACCTTC; CDR3 protein: CASSPDRGGYGYTF; J gene: TRBJ1-2; D gene: TRBD1; clone size: .; V gene: TRBV6-5
CDR3 DNA: TGTGCCAGCAGTAAACTAGCGGGAGCGGACAATGAGCAGTTCTTC; CDR3 protein: CASSKLAGADNEQFF; J gene: TRBJ2-1; D gene: TRBD2; clone size: many; V gene: TRBV28
CDR3 DNA: TGTGCCAGCAGTCCGGGGGGACAGGGGGCAACTAATGAAAAACTGTTTTTT; CDR3 protein: CASSPGGQGATNEKLFF; J gene: TRBJ1-4; D gene: TRBD1; clone size: .; V gene: TRBV28
CDR3 DNA: TGTGCCATCAGTGACGCGGGACAGGGTGGCACTGAAGCTTTCTTT; CDR3 protein: CAISDAGQGGTEAFF; J gene: TRBJ1-1; D gene: TRBD1; clone size: .; V gene: TRBV10-3
CDR3 DNA: TGTGCCACCAGCAACCAGCGGAGCTACGAGCAGTACTTC; CDR3 protein: CATSNQRSYEQYF; J gene: TRBJ2-7; D gene: .; clone size: few; V gene: TRBV15
CDR3 DNA: TGTGCCAGCAGCTTATTCGGCCGGTCTAAGACAGGGTACTACGAGCAGTACTTC; CDR3 protein: CASSLFGRSKTGYYEQYF; J gene: TRBJ2-7; D gene: TRBD1; clone size: .; V gene: TRBV7-2
CDR3 DNA: TGCGCCAGCAGCGGTACAGGGGCCACCTCCGAGCAGTACTTC; CDR3 protein: CASSGTGATSEQYF; J gene: TRBJ2-7; D gene: TRBD1; clone size: few; V gene: TRBV10-2
CDR3 DNA: TGTGCCAGCAGTTTGTCCGGGACAGGCTTAAGTTGGCAGTACTTC; CDR3 protein: CASSLSGTGLSWQYF; J gene: TRBJ2-7; D gene: TRBD1; clone size: .; V gene: TRBV28
CDR3 DNA: TGTGCCAGCAGCGTAGATTCGCGAGCGGGGGGTCTGATTGTTCCCTCCTACAATGAGCAGTTCTTC; CDR3 protein: CASSVDSRAGGLIVPSYNEQFF; J gene: TRBJ2-1; D gene: TRBD2; clone size: .; V gene: TRBV9
CDR3 DNA: TGTGCCACCGGAGGGACAGGGGCCCCCAGCCCCTACGAGCAGTACTTC; CDR3 protein: CATGGTGAPSPYEQYF; J gene: TRBJ2-7; D gene: TRBD1; clone size: .; V gene: TRBV15
CDR3 DNA: TGTGCCAGCAGCGTATATGGGACAGGGAGTGGCTACACCTTC; CDR3 protein: CASSVYGTGSGYTF; J gene: TRBJ1-2; D gene: TRBD1; clone size: once; V gene: TRBV9
CDR3 DNA: TGTGCCAGCAGTTACCTCGGACAGGGAGGAGAGACCCAGTACTTC; CDR3 protein: CASSYLGQGGETQYF; J gene: TRBJ2-5; D gene: TRBD1; clone size: few; V gene: TRBV6-5
CDR3 DNA: TGTGCCAGCTCACCACCGAATGGCAGGGCGACCTACGAGCAGTACTTC; CDR3 protein: CASSPPNGRATYEQYF; J gene: TRBJ2-7; D gene: .; clone size: .; V gene: TRBV18
CDR3 DNA: TGTGCCAGCAGCGCCTGGACAGGGGCTGAAGCTTTCTTT; CDR3 protein: CASSAWTGAEAFF; J gene: TRBJ1-1; D gene: TRBD1; clone size: .; V gene: TRBV9
CDR3 DNA: TGTGCCTGGACCCTGAGAGGGGGCCCCTTAGGTCCCCAGCATTTT; CDR3 protein: CAWTLRGGPLGPQHF; J gene: TRBJ1-5; D gene: TRBD1; clone size: .; V gene: TRBV30
CDR3 DNA: TGTGCCAGCAGCCCCGGTAACAGGGACTATGGCTACACCTTC; CDR3 protein: CASSPGNRDYGYTF; J gene: TRBJ1-2; D gene: .; clone size: .; V gene: TRBV27
CDR3 DNA: TGCAGCGTTGCCCAAGCTGTAGACTACAATGAGCAGTTCTTC; CDR3 protein: CSVAQAVDYNEQFF; J gene: TRBJ2-1; D gene: .; clone size: .; V gene: TRBV29-1
CDR3 DNA: TGTGCCAGCAGCGATGGGACTAGCGGGAGACTTACAGATACGCAGTATTTT; CDR3 protein: CASSDGTSGRLTDTQYF; J gene: TRBJ2-3; D gene: TRBD2; clone size: .; V gene: TRBV9
CDR3 DNA: TGTGCCAGCAGCTGGACAGGGGTAACTGAAGCTTTCTTT; CDR3 protein: CASSWTGVTEAFF; J gene: TRBJ1-1; D gene: TRBD1; clone size: .; V gene: TRBV5-6
CDR3 DNA: TGTGCCAGCAGTTTATGGCACAGGGGTGCTAATGAAAAACTGTTTTTT; CDR3 protein: CASSLWHRGANEKLFF; J gene: TRBJ1-4; D gene: TRBD1; clone size: .; V gene: TRBV27
CDR3 DNA: TGTGCCAGCAGCGTAGTTTCGAATGAGCAGTTCTTC; CDR3 protein: CASSVVSNEQFF; J gene: TRBJ2-1; D gene: .; clone size: .; V gene: TRBV9
CDR3 DNA: TGTGCCAGCTCGAGCGGTGAATACACCGGGGAGCTGTTTTTT; CDR3 protein: CASSSGEYTGELFF; J gene: TRBJ2-2; D gene: .; clone size: .; V gene: TRBV9
CDR3 DNA: TGTGCCAGCAGCCCCCCTTGGAGGGGAAGGGTAGAGACCCAGTACTTC; CDR3 protein: CASSPPWRGRVETQYF; J gene: TRBJ2-5; D gene: .; clone size: few; V gene: TRBV7-9
CDR3 DNA: TGTGCCAGCAGCGCATCGTCGACAGGTCCCAATGAGCAGTTCTTC; CDR3 protein: CASSASSTGPNEQFF; J gene: TRBJ2-1; D gene: .; clone size: .; V gene: TRBV5-6
CDR3 DNA: TGTGCCAGCAGCCTTAGCGGAGCCTCCTACAATGAGCAGTTCTTC; CDR3 protein: CASSLSGASYNEQFF; J gene: TRBJ2-1; D gene: .; clone size: few; V gene: TRBV7-3
CDR3 DNA: TGTGCCAGCAGGCCGGGACAGCCCACAGATACGCAGTATTTT; CDR3 protein: CASRPGQPTDTQYF; J gene: TRBJ2-3; D gene: TRBD1; clone size: .; V gene: TRBV2
CDR3 DNA: TGTGCCACCAGCAGACCTGGGACTTCAGTGACGGGGCAGTACTTC; CDR3 protein: CATSRPGTSVTGQYF; J gene: TRBJ2-7; D gene: .; clone size: .; V gene: TRBV15
CDR3 DNA: TGTGCCAGCAGTTACAATCGGGGGGCCACCGGGGAGCTGTTTTTT; CDR3 protein: CASSYNRGATGELFF; J gene: TRBJ2-2; D gene: .; clone size: once; V gene: TRBV6-5
CDR3 DNA: TGTGCCAGCAGCTTAGCGGGGGCTCAAGAGACCCAGTACTTC; CDR3 protein: CASSLAGAQETQYF; J gene: TRBJ2-5; D gene: .; clone size: .; V gene: TRBV7-3